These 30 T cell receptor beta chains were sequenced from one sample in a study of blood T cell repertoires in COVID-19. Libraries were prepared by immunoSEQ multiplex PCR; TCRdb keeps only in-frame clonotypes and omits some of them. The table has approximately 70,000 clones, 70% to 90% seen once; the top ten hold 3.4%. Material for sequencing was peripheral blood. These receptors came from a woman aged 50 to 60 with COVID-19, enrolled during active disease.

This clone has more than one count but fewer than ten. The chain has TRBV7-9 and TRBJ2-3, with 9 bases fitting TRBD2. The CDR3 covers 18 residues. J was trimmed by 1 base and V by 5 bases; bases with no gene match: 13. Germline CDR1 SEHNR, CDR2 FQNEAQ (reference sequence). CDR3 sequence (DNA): TGTGCCAGCAGCGGCGCGGTAGCGGGAGTCCCCCGCACAGATACGCAGTATTTT. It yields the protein CASSGAVAGVPRTDTQYF.

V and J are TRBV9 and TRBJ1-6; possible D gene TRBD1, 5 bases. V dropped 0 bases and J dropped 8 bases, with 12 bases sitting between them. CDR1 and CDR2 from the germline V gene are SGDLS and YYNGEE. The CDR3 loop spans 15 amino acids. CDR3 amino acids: CASSVAPIQDSPLHF. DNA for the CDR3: TGTGCCAGCAGCGTAGCCCCAATACAGGATTCACCCCTCCACTTT.

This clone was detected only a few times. This chain's CDR3 is CASSERRGNEQFF. Written as DNA, the CDR3 is TGTGCCAGCAGTGAAAGGCGGGGGAATGAGCAGTTCTTC. The chain combines TRBV2 with TRBJ2-1; 7 bases agree with TRBD2. CDR3 length: 13 amino acids. Germline trimming cut 2 bases from V and 7 bases from J; bases unmatched to any gene: 2. The germline V gene has CDR1 SNHLY and CDR2 FYNNEI.

The DNA for the CDR3 is TGTGCCAGCAGCCGAGAGGTGGGGGAGCTGTTTTTT. Its protein is CASSREVGELFF. This chain uses TRBV11-1 with TRBJ2-2; unclear D gene. The germline V gene encodes CDR1 SGHAT and CDR2 FQDESV (reference sequence). V was trimmed by 5 bases and J by 8 bases, leaving 9 bases between them. This CDR3 is built from 12 residues.

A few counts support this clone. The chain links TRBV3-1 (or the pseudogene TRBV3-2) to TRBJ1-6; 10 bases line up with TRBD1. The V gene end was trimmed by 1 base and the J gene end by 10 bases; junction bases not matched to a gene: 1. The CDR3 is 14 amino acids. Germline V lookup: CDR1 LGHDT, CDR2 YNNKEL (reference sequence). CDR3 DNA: TGTGCCAGCAGCCAAGGGACAGGGGGGTCACCCCTCCACTTT. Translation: CASSQGTGGSPLHF.

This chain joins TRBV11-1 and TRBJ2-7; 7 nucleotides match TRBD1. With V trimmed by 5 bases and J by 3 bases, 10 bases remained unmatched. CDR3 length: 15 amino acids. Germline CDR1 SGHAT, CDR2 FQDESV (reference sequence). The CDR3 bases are TGTGCCAGCAGCCCCAGGACAGGTCGGTTCTACGAGCAGTACTTC. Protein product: CASSPRTGRFYEQYF.

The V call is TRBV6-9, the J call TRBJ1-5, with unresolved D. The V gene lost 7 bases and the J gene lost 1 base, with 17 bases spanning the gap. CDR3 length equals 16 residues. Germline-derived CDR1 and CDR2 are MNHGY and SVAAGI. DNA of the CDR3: TGTGCCAGCATGACAACCGCCGGGGTGAGCAATCAGCCCCAGCATTTT. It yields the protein CASMTTAGVSNQPQHF.

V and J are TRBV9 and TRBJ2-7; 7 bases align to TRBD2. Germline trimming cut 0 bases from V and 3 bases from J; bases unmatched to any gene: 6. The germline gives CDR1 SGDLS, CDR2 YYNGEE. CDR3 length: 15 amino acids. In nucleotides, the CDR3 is TGTGCCAGCAGCGTAGATAGTGGCGGGAGCTACGAGCAGTACTTC. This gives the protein CASSVDSGGSYEQYF.

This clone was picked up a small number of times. The CDR3 bases are TGTGCCAGCAGCTTAGTTGCGGGACAGCCGAGGGAAGCTTTCTTT. This translates into CASSLVAGQPREAFF. The J gene is TRBJ1-1, the V gene TRBV7-9, with 7 bases fitting TRBD1. J was trimmed by 8 bases and V by 1 base; bases with no gene match: 10. The germline V gene has CDR1 SEHNR and CDR2 FQNEAQ (reference sequence). The length of the CDR3 is 15 residues.

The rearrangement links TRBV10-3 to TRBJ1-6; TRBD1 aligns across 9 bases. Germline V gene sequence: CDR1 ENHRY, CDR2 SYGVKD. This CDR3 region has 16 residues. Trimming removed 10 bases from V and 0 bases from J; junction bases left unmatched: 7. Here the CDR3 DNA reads TGTGCCACGGGGACAGGGACTAGCTCCTATAATTCACCCCTCCACTTT. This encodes CATGTGTSSYNSPLHF.

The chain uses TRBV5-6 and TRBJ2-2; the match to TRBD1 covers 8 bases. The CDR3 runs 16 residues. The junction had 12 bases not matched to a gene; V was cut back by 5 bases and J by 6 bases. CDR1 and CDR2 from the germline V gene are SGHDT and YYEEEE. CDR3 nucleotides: TGTGCCAGCAGTCCCATCAGGGGGCGCGGATCCGGGGAGCTGTTTTTT. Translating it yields CASSPIRGRGSGELFF.

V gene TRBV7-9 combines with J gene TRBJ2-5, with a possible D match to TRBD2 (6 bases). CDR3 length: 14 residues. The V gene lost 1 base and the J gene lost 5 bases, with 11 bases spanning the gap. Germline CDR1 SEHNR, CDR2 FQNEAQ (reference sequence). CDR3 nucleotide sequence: TGTGCCAGCAGCTTAGTCATGGAGGGGGAGACCCAGTACTTC. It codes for CASSLVMEGETQYF.

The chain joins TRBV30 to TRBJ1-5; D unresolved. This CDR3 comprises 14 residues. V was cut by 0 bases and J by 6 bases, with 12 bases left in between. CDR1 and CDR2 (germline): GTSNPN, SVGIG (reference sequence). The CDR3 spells CAWSVGGLGQPQHF. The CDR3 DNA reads TGTGCCTGGAGTGTAGGAGGGTTGGGTCAGCCCCAGCATTTT.

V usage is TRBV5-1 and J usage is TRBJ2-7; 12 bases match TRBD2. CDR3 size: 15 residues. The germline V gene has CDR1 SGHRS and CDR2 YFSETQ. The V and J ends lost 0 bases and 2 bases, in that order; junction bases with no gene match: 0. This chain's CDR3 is CASSLASGRAYEQYF. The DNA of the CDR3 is TGCGCCAGCAGCTTGGCTAGCGGGAGGGCCTACGAGCAGTACTTC.

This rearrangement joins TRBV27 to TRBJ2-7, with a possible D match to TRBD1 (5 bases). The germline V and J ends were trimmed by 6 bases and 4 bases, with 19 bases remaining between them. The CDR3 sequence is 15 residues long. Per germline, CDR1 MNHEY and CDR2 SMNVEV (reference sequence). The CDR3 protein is CASSPTVDSLYEQYF. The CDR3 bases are TGTGCCAGCAGCCCTACCGTAGACAGCCTATACGAGCAGTACTTC.

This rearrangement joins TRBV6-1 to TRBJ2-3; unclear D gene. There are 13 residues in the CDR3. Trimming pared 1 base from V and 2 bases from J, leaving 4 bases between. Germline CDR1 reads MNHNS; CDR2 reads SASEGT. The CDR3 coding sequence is TGTGCCAGCAGTGAAGTGGCCACAGATACGCAGTATTTT. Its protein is CASSEVATDTQYF.

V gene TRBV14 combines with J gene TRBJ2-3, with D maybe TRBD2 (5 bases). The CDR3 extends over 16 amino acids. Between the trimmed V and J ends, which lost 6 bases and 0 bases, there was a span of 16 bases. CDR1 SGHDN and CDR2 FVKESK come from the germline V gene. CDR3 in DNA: TGTGCCAGCAGTGTAGGACTCGGTCCTAGCACAGATACGCAGTATTTT. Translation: CASSVGLGPSTDTQYF.

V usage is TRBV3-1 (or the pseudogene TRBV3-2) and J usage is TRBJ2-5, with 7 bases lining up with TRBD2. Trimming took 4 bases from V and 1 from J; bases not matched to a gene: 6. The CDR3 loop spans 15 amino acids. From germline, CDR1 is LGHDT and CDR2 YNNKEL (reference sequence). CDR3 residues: CASSPLTSVQETQYF. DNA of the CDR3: TGTGCCAGCAGCCCCCTCACTAGCGTCCAAGAGACCCAGTACTTC.

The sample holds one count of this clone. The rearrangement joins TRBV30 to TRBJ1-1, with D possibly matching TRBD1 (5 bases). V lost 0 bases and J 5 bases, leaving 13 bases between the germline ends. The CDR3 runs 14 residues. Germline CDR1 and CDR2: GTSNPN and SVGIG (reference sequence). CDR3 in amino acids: CAWSVYTPGTEAFF. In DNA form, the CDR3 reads TGTGCCTGGAGTGTATACACCCCAGGGACTGAAGCTTTCTTT.

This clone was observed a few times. For the CDR3, the DNA is TGTGCCATCAGCGCACGGGGGGCGGATAGCAATCAGCCCCAGCATTTT. This gives the protein CAISARGADSNQPQHF. This chain connects TRBV10-3 to TRBJ1-5, with D perhaps matching TRBD1 (6 bases). CDR1 is ENHRY, CDR2 SYGVKD, per germline. Trimming pared 6 bases from V and 0 bases from J, leaving 15 bases between. The CDR3 has 16 amino acids.

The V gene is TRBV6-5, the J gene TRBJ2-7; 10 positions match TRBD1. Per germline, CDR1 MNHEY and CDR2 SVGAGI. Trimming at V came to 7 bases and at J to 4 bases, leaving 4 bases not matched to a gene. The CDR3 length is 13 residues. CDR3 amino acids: CASTRDRGYEQYF. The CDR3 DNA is TGTGCCAGCACCAGGGACAGGGGATACGAGCAGTACTTC.

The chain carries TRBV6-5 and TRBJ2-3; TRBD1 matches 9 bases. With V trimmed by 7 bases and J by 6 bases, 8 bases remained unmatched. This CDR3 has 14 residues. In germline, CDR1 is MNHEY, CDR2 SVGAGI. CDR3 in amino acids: CASNRGQGPDTQYF. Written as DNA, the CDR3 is TGTGCCAGCAACCGGGGACAGGGACCCGATACGCAGTATTTT.

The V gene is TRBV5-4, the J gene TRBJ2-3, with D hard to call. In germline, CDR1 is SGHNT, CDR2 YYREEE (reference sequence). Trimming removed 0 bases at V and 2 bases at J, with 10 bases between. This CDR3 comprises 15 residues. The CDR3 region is CASSLGDSFTDTQYF. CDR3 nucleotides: TGTGCCAGCAGCTTGGGAGACTCGTTCACAGATACGCAGTATTTT.

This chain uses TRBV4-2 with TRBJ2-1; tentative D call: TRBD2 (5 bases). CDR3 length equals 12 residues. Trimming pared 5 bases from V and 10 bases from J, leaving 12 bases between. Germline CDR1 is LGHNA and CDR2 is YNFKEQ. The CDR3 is CASSKGSYEQFF. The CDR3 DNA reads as TGTGCCAGCAGCAAAGGGAGTTACGAGCAGTTCTTC.

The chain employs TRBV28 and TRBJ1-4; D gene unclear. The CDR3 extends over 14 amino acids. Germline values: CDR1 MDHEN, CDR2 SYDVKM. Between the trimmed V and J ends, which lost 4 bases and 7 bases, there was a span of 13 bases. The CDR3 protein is CASSSGGFREKLFF. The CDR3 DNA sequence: TGTGCCAGCAGTTCTGGCGGGTTTCGTGAAAAACTGTTTTTT.

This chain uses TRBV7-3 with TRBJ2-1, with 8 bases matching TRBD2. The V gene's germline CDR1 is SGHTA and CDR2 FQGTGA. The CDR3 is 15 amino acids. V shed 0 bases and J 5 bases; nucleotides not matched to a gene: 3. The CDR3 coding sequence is TGTGCCAGCAGCTTAACTAGCGGGATCGACAATGAGCAGTTCTTC. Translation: CASSLTSGIDNEQFF.

The CDR3 reads CATGNNQPQHF. CDR3 DNA: TGTGCAACGGGTAACAATCAGCCCCAGCATTTT. The V call is TRBV6-5, the J call TRBJ1-5; D gene ambiguous. The CDR3 consists of 11 residues. In germline, CDR1 is MNHEY, CDR2 SVGAGI.

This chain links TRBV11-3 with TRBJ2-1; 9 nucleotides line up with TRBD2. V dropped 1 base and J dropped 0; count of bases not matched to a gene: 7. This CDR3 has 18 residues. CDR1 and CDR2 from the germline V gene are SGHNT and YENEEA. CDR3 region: CASSLGVAGDSSYNEQFF. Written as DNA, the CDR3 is TGTGCCAGCAGCTTAGGCGTAGCGGGAGACAGCTCCTACAATGAGCAGTTCTTC. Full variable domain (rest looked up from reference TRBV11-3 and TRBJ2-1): EAGVVQSPRYKIIEKKQPVAFWCNPISGHNTLYWYLQNLGQGPELLIRYENEEAVDDSQLPKDRFSAERLKGVDSTLKIQPAELGDSAVYLCASSLGVAGDSSYNEQFFGPGTRLTVL.

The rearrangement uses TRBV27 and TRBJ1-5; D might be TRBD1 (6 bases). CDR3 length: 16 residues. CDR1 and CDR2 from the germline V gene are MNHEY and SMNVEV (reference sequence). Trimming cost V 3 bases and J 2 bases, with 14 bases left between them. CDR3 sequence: CASSFRAGAGNQPQHF. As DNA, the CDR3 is TGTGCCAGCAGTTTTAGGGCAGGGGCGGGCAATCAGCCCCAGCATTTT.

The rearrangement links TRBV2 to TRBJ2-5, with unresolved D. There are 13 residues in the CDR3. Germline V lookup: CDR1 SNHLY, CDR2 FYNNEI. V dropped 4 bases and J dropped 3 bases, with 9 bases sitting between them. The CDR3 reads CASSGKGEETQYF. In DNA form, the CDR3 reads TGTGCCAGCAGTGGAAAAGGAGAAGAGACCCAGTACTTC.